This record covers a single T cell receptor (beta chain). Its antigen is not known. This record comes from a study of T cells after yellow fever vaccination. Study-wide results and caveats: Weaker in magnitude, the secondary response showed a faster peak on day 5 versus 15. Clonotype sharing between CD4 and CD8 compartments was small.

Germline CDR1 is SGHNT and CDR2 is YYREEE (reference sequence). With 4 bases clipped from V and 10 bases from J, the junction kept 9 bases outside the gene matches. This CDR3 spans 15 amino acids. Using its own MiXCR run on the 5' RACE reads, TCRdb lists one record per CDR3 protein. The sample carries some 200,000 distinct CDR3 sequences, 8% to 13% recorded once. Specimen: CD8+ T cells sorted from PBMCs, collected 15 days after the yellow fever booster vaccination. The chain links TRBV5-4 to TRBJ1-6; 9 bases are shared with TRBD1. The clonotype comes from a man younger than 35 who received the YFV17D yellow fever vaccine. Here the CDR3 reads CASSTEQGAGSPLHF. Written as DNA, the CDR3 is TGTGCCAGCAGCACAGAACAGGGGGCGGGATCACCCCTCCACTTT. Filled out from reference TRBV5-4 and TRBJ1-6, the complete variable domain reads ETGVTQSPTHLIKTRGQQVTLRCSSQSGHNTVSWYQQALGQGPQFIFQYYREEENGRGNFPPRFSGLQFPNYSSELNVNALELDDSALYLCASSTEQGAGSPLHFGNGTRLTVT.